Listed below are T cell receptor beta chains from one sample, sequenced in a study of response to subunit inactivated influenza vaccine. TCRdb called the RT-PCR reads again in MiXCR, with one record for every CDR3 protein. The data show hundreds of thousands of distinct CDR3 sequences, 7.6% seen once. The sequences come from PBMCs from blood, collected around 2 years after vaccination. Receptors were obtained from a man in his fifties or sixties who received an inactivated influenza vaccine. Both conserved end residues are trimmed from each CDR3.

V: TRBV12-3/TRBV12-4; J: TRBJ2-7; CDR3: ASSLVDRDYYEQY
V: TRBV12-3/TRBV12-4; J: TRBJ1-5; CDR3: ASSSTGYNQPQH
V: TRBV29-1; J: TRBJ1-1; CDR3: SVALQLNTEAF
V: TRBV29-1; J: TRBJ2-7; CDR3: SVPAGTGGYEQY
V: TRBV12-3/TRBV12-4; J: TRBJ2-7; CDR3: ASSPLTGTGELEQY
V: TRBV6-1; J: TRBJ2-3; CDR3: ASSIAGASTDTQY
V: TRBV7-9; J: TRBJ1-2; CDR3: ASSYSTPERGYT
V: TRBV20-1; J: TRBJ1-1; CDR3: SASGNTEAF
V: TRBV28; J: TRBJ2-1; CDR3: ASSLGGWGLAVYNEQF
V: TRBV4-3; J: TRBJ1-5; CDR3: ASSQDYSGRQPQH
V: TRBV15; J: TRBJ2-1; CDR3: ATSRALVHEQF
V: TRBV10-3; J: TRBJ2-5; CDR3: AISELAETQY
V: TRBV12-3/TRBV12-4; J: TRBJ2-1; CDR3: ASSPRESQGNEQF
V: TRBV20-1; J: TRBJ2-7; CDR3: SASLHTSGSGYEQY
V: TRBV20-1; J: TRBJ2-7; CDR3: SARVGRGVAYEQY
V: TRBV11-2; J: TRBJ2-2; CDR3: ASSFTENTGELF
V: TRBV12-3/TRBV12-4; J: TRBJ2-5; CDR3: ASSTQGKETQY
V: TRBV5-1; J: TRBJ2-5; CDR3: ASSLSRPEKTQY
V: TRBV5-1; J: TRBJ2-5; CDR3: ASRSGSVGKETQY
V: TRBV20-1; J: TRBJ2-3; CDR3: SARDTLWTSGGGTDTQY
V: TRBV20-1; J: TRBJ2-2; CDR3: SARDPLNTGELF
V: TRBV15; J: TRBJ1-2; CDR3: ATSSINLSGYT
V: TRBV6-5; J: TRBJ2-2; CDR3: ASSYSWGTGELF
V: TRBV10-3; J: TRBJ2-3; CDR3: AISDRDTQY
V: TRBV11-2; J: TRBJ2-1; CDR3: ASSYGPDLEQF
V: TRBV10-2; J: TRBJ2-3; CDR3: ASSPTGLDTQY
V: TRBV10-2; J: TRBJ2-3; CDR3: ASSEASGPGNTQY
V: TRBV6-5; J: TRBJ1-3; CDR3: ASSYLVGSGNTIY
V: TRBV30; J: TRBJ2-6; CDR3: AWMAAGANVLT
V: TRBV7-9; J: TRBJ2-5; CDR3: ASSLQGAGETQY
V: TRBV11-2; J: TRBJ2-1; CDR3: ASSLGASGLNEQF
V: TRBV5-1; J: TRBJ2-5; CDR3: ASSLEQGVQETQY
V: TRBV27; J: TRBJ2-5; CDR3: ASSPAGDRKGTQY
V: TRBV20-1; J: TRBJ2-3; CDR3: SARKGARADTQY
V: TRBV7-8; J: TRBJ2-5; CDR3: ASSRSRLAGGRETQY
V: TRBV28; J: TRBJ1-5; CDR3: ASRHGDRVNQPQH
V: TRBV12-3/TRBV12-4; J: TRBJ1-5; CDR3: ASSRGRYQPQH